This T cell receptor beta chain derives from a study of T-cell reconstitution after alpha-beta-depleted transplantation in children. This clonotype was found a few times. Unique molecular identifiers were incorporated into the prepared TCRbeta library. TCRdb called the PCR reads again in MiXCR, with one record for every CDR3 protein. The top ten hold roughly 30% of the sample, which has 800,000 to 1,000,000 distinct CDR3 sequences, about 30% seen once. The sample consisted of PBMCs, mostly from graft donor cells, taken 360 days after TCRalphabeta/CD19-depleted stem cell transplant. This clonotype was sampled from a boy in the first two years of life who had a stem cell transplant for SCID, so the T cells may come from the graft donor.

CDR3 coding DNA: TGCGCCAGCAGCTTGGCCGGGACAGGGATGAATGAGCAGTTCTTC. Its protein product is CASSLAGTGMNEQFF. The chain uses TRBV5-1 and TRBJ2-1; 9 bases align to TRBD1. This CDR3 has 15 amino acids. Germline V gene data show CDR1 as SGHRS and CDR2 as YFSETQ. Germline trimming cut 0 bases from V and 7 bases from J; bases unmatched to any gene: 5.